The entry that follows covers one T cell receptor beta chain sequence. Its antigen is unidentified. This sample is part of a study of cytomegalovirus exposure and HLA in healthy donors. Study findings and constraints: TCR beta V segments were, for the most part, productive about 87% or about 30% of the time in an earlier analysis.

Per germline, CDR1 SGHRS and CDR2 YFSETQ. The V end was cut by 3 bases, the J end by 0 bases, with 8 bases between. This CDR3 region has 14 residues. The PCR contained 60 Vbeta and 13 Jbeta primers. TCRdb's copy holds only in-frame clones and misses some; the assay was immunoSEQ multiplex PCR. The sample lists approximately 160,000 clones; 84% were seen once. This clonotype originated in a boy younger than 10 in good health and CMV-seronegative. The rearrangement joins TRBV5-1 to TRBJ2-3; the D gene is possibly TRBD2 (6 bases). The specimen sequenced was PBMCs. CDR3 sequence reads: CASSSTSSTDTQYF. The CDR3 DNA sequence: TGCGCCAGCAGCTCGACTAGTAGCACAGATACGCAGTATTTT.